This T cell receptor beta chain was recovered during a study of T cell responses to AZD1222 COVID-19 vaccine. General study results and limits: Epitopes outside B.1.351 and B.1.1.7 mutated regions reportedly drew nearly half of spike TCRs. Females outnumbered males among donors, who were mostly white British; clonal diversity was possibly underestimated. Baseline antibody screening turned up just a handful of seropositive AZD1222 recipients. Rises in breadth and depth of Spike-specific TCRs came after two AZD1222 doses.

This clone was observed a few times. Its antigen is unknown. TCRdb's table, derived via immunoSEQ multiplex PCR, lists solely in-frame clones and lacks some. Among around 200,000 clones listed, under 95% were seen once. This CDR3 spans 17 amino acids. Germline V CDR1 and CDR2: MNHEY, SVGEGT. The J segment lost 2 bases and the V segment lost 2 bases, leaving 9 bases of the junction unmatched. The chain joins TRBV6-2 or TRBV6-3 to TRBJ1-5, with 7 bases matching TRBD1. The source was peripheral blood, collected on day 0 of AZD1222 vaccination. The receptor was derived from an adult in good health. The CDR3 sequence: CASSYGPTGVGNQPQHF. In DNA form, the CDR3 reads TGTGCCAGCAGTTACGGCCCAACAGGGGTTGGCAATCAGCCCCAGCATTTT.